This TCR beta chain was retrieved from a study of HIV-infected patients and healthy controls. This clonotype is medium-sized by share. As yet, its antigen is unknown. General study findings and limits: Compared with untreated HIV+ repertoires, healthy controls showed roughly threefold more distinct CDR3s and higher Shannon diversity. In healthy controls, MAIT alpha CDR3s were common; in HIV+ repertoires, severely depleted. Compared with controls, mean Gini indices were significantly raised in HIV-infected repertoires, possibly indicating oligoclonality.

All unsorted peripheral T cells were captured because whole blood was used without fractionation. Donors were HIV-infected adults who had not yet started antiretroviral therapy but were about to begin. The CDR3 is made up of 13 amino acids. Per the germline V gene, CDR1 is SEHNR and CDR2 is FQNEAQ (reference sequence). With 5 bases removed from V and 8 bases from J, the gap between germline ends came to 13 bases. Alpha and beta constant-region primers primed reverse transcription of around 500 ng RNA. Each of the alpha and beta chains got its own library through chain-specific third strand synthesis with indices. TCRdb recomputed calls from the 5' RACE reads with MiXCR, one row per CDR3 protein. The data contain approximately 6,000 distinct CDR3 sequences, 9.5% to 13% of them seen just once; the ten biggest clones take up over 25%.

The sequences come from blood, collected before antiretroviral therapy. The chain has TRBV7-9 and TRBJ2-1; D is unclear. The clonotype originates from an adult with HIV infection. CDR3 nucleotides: TGTGCCAGCAGCCCCGGACCCACCGATGAGCAGTTCTTC. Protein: CASSPGPTDEQFF.